These T cell receptor beta chains were read from a single sample in a study of low-dose radiotherapy and immunotherapy resistance in tumors. TCRdb passed the reads through MiXCR, listing each CDR3 protein once. The sample includes 30,000 to 45,000 distinct CDR3 sequences, less than 25% of them seen just once. The sample was PBMCs, taken after low-dose radiotherapy plus immunotherapy. All receptors come from a female donor with ovarian cancer. CDR3s include the opening cysteine and the closing phenylalanine or tryptophan. Fields, in order: D gene, V gene, clone size, J gene, CDR3 protein, CDR3 DNA. A D gene is named only where the DNA matches it firmly. Only some rows state a clone size, as once, few, many or a class for expanded clones.

TRBD1	TRBV29-1	once	TRBJ2-7	CSVSLTGESYEQYF	TGCAGCGTGAGCCTAACAGGGGAATCCTACGAGCAGTACTTC
TRBD1	TRBV6-1	many	TRBJ1-5	CASAETGGSQPQHF	TGTGCCAGCGCCGAGACAGGGGGAAGTCAGCCCCAGCATTTT
TRBD1	TRBV4-3	NA	TRBJ1-3	CISSQDEQGAGNTIYF	TGCATCAGCAGCCAAGATGAACAGGGGGCTGGAAACACCATATATTTT
NA	TRBV2	medium-sized	TRBJ2-1	CASSPTLNEQFF	TGTGCCAGCAGTCCCACACTCAATGAGCAGTTCTTC
NA	TRBV18	NA	TRBJ2-1	CASSPMQGSYNEQFF	TGTGCCAGCTCACCAATGCAGGGGTCCTACAATGAGCAGTTCTTC
NA	TRBV5-4	NA	TRBJ2-5	CASSQDSTQETQYF	TGTGCCAGCAGCCAGGACAGCACGCAAGAGACCCAGTACTTC
NA	TRBV28	few	TRBJ1-4	CASSFGGVREKLFF	TGTGCCAGCAGTTTCGGAGGGGTTCGCGAAAAACTGTTTTTT
NA	TRBV25-1	many	TRBJ1-5	CASSESREAQPQHF	TGTGCCAGCAGTGAATCCAGGGAGGCTCAGCCCCAGCATTTT
NA	TRBV7-2	many	TRBJ2-3	CASSLVFGGVMQYF	TGTGCCAGCAGCTTAGTATTCGGCGGGGTTATGCAGTATTTT
TRBD1	TRBV5-1	NA	TRBJ2-1	CASSLEGGQALYNEQFF	TGCGCCAGCAGCTTGGAGGGGGGACAGGCACTCTACAATGAGCAGTTCTTC
NA	TRBV27	few	TRBJ1-1	CASSWASSTEAFF	TGTGCCAGCAGTTGGGCCAGCTCCACTGAAGCTTTCTTT
NA	TRBV28	NA	TRBJ2-7	CASSGLNPYEQYF	TGTGCCAGCAGTGGGCTTAATCCCTACGAGCAGTACTTC
NA	TRBV5-1	many	TRBJ2-7	CASSWDGTYEQYF	TGCGCCAGCAGCTGGGACGGGACCTACGAGCAGTACTTC
NA	TRBV2	many	TRBJ1-1	CASIRGSVAFF	TGTGCCAGCATACGGGGGTCAGTAGCTTTCTTT
NA	TRBV6-2/TRBV6-3	few	TRBJ2-2	CASSPRGPLGTGELFF	TGTGCCAGCAGCCCACGGGGCCCCCTCGGCACCGGGGAGCTGTTTTTT
NA	TRBV29-1	NA	TRBJ1-1	CSVGGTEAFF	TGCAGCGTGGGGGGGACTGAAGCTTTCTTT
TRBD2	TRBV7-9	NA	TRBJ2-4	CASSLGGGAGGDIQYF	TGTGCCAGCAGCTTAGGCGGGGGGGCCGGCGGAGACATTCAGTACTTC
NA	TRBV6-2/TRBV6-3	many	TRBJ2-4	CASRDTGGKNIQYF	TGTGCCAGTCGGGACACTGGAGGCAAAAACATTCAGTACTTC
NA	TRBV27	many	TRBJ1-2	CASSYRGGYGYGYTF	TGTGCCAGCAGTTACCGCGGGGGGTATGGCTATGGCTACACCTTC
NA	TRBV10-3	many	TRBJ1-3	CAIRGSGNTIYF	TGTGCCATCCGGGGCTCTGGAAACACCATATATTTT
NA	TRBV3-1	many	TRBJ2-2	CASSQGGAHGELFF	TGTGCCAGCAGCCAAGGAGGGGCGCACGGGGAGCTGTTTTTT
NA	TRBV5-1	many	TRBJ2-5	CASSLGEGETQYF	TGCGCCAGCAGCTTGGGGGAAGGAGAGACCCAGTACTTC
NA	TRBV2	NA	TRBJ2-7	CASSEWESYEQYF	TGTGCCAGCAGTGAGTGGGAGTCCTACGAGCAGTACTTC
NA	TRBV24-1	NA	TRBJ1-5	CATRAGGNQPQHF	TGTGCCACTAGAGCAGGGGGCAATCAGCCCCAGCATTTT
NA	TRBV2	few	TRBJ1-1	CASRNRPNTEAFF	TGTGCCAGCAGAAACAGACCGAACACTGAAGCTTTCTTT
TRBD2	TRBV5-4	NA	TRBJ2-7	CASSWGTSGASYEQYF	TGTGCCAGCAGCTGGGGGACTAGCGGCGCCTCCTACGAGCAGTACTTC
TRBD2	TRBV4-2	many	TRBJ2-7	CASSQGSGGGISYEQYF	TGTGCCAGCAGCCAAGGGAGCGGCGGGGGTATTTCGTACGAGCAGTACTTC
TRBD2	TRBV24-1	many	TRBJ2-1	CATSPSGGPYNEQFF	TGTGCCACCAGCCCAAGCGGGGGGCCCTACAATGAGCAGTTCTTC
NA	TRBV5-5	NA	TRBJ2-4	CASSSRAGHQYF	TGTGCCAGCAGCTCCCGGGCAGGGCATCAGTACTTC
NA	TRBV9	many	TRBJ1-2	CASSGDSGYGYTF	TGTGCCAGCAGCGGAGACAGTGGCTATGGCTACACCTTC
TRBD2	TRBV30	few	TRBJ2-3	CAWSGSGRPDTQYF	TGTGCCTGGAGTGGTAGCGGGAGACCAGATACGCAGTATTTT
NA	TRBV27	NA	TRBJ2-2	CASRGFGELFF	TGTGCCAGCCGGGGGTTCGGGGAGCTGTTTTTT
NA	TRBV2	NA	TRBJ2-7	CASSVNSMYEQYF	TGTGCCAGCAGTGTTAACTCGATGTACGAGCAGTACTTC
NA	TRBV20-1	many	TRBJ1-4	CSARRDPNEKLFF	TGCAGTGCTAGAAGGGACCCTAATGAAAAACTGTTTTTT
NA	TRBV5-5	NA	TRBJ1-1	CASSLGGPYTEAFF	TGTGCCAGCAGCTTGGGGGGGCCCTACACTGAAGCTTTCTTT
TRBD1	TRBV20-1	many	TRBJ2-7	CSAQTGTGAPYEQYF	TGCAGTGCTCAAACCGGGACAGGGGCACCCTACGAGCAGTACTTC
NA	TRBV5-4	many	TRBJ2-1	CASSLAQVYNEQFF	TGTGCCAGCAGCTTAGCCCAGGTCTACAATGAGCAGTTCTTC
NA	TRBV4-2	NA	TRBJ1-1	CASSQVGPGKGTEAFF	TGTGCCAGCAGCCAAGTCGGTCCAGGGAAGGGCACTGAAGCTTTCTTT
TRBD2	TRBV20-1	NA	TRBJ2-3	CSAYATSGSTDTQYF	TGCAGTGCGTACGCGACTAGCGGGAGTACAGATACGCAGTATTTT
NA	TRBV7-6	many	TRBJ2-3	CASSFQNTDTQYF	TGTGCCAGCAGCTTCCAGAACACAGATACGCAGTATTTT
TRBD2	TRBV30	many	TRBJ2-3	CAWSGWERDSATSTQYF	TGTGCCTGGAGTGGCTGGGAGCGGGACTCCGCCACGAGCACGCAGTATTTT
TRBD1	TRBV18	many	TRBJ2-7	CASSLSRDRAYEQYF	TGTGCCAGCTCACTAAGCCGGGACAGGGCCTACGAGCAGTACTTC
NA	TRBV28	many	TRBJ2-2	CASSYGGRTGELFF	TGTGCCAGCAGTTACGGGGGTAGGACCGGGGAGCTGTTTTTT
NA	TRBV28	many	TRBJ1-3	CASSSPGNSGNTIYF	TGTGCCAGCAGTTCCCCCGGGAACTCTGGAAACACCATATATTTT
TRBD2	TRBV7-2	NA	TRBJ2-1	CASSLTSARLGNEQFF	TGTGCCAGCAGTCTAACTAGCGCCCGCCTGGGGAATGAGCAGTTCTTC
NA	TRBV10-2	many	TRBJ1-6	CASSELPGSSYNSPLHF	TGCGCCAGCAGTGAGCTCCCGGGTAGCTCCTATAATTCACCCCTCCACTTT
NA	TRBV11-2	many	TRBJ2-3	CASSLAGVGTDTQYF	TGTGCCAGCAGCTTAGCGGGAGTTGGCACAGATACGCAGTATTTT
TRBD1	TRBV14	many	TRBJ2-3	CASSQQQGSTDTQYF	TGTGCCAGCAGCCAACAACAGGGGAGCACAGATACGCAGTATTTT
NA	TRBV28	many	TRBJ2-2	CASSFGPNTGELFF	TGTGCCAGCAGTTTCGGACCGAACACCGGGGAGCTGTTTTTT
NA	TRBV28	few	TRBJ2-7	CASSRQRDSYEQYF	TGTGCCAGCAGCCGACAGAGGGACTCCTACGAGCAGTACTTC
TRBD1	TRBV7-2	many	TRBJ2-7	CASSLGGRRDRYYEQYF	TGTGCCAGCAGCTTAGGGGGGCGACGGGACAGGTACTACGAGCAGTACTTC
TRBD2	TRBV3-1	NA	TRBJ2-3	CATGGTYTDTQYF	TGTGCCACCGGGGGGACTTACACAGATACGCAGTATTTT
NA	TRBV6-6	NA	TRBJ2-1	CASSPVGLWGEQFF	TGTGCCAGCAGTCCGGTGGGGCTTTGGGGTGAGCAGTTCTTC
TRBD1	TRBV23-1	NA	TRBJ2-7	CASSHPGGSYEQYF	TGCGCCAGCAGTCATCCAGGGGGCTCCTACGAGCAGTACTTC
NA	TRBV4-2	NA	TRBJ2-7	CASSQDVGAAYSYEQYF	TGTGCCAGCAGCCAAGATGTAGGGGCAGCGTATTCCTACGAGCAGTACTTC